These 28 T cell receptor beta chains originate from one sample sequenced in a study of shared clonotypes between healthy human individuals. Profiling relied on immunoSEQ multiplex PCR, and the TCRdb table lists in-frame clones only, not all of them. The sample holds roughly 2.5 million clones, 85% to 95% seen once. The sequenced sample consisted of naive CD4+ T cells sorted from blood. Documented subset: CD45RA+ positively selected. The receptors were gathered from a man aged 18 to 29 in good health.

This sequence joins TRBV10-3 and TRBJ1-3, with D hard to call. CDR1 ENHRY and CDR2 SYGVKD come from the germline V gene. CDR3 length: 12 amino acids. V lost 10 bases and J lost 3, with 10 bases in between. The CDR3 DNA reads as TGTGCCACCCAGGAGCTTGGAAACACCATATATTTT. Its translation is CATQELGNTIYF.

The V and J genes are TRBV5-8 and TRBJ2-7; perhaps TRBD1 as D (6 bases). The V gene lost 0 bases and the J gene lost 0 bases, with 7 bases spanning the gap. The germline V gene encodes CDR1 SGHTS and CDR2 YDEGEE. This CDR3 has 14 amino acids. CDR3 nucleotide sequence: TGTGCCAGCAGCTTGGGGACAGTCTCCTACGAGCAGTACTTC. Its translation is CASSLGTVSYEQYF.

The chain joins TRBV21-1 to TRBJ1-4; the table's D call TRBD1 went unverified against the DNA. TRBV21-1 is recorded as a pseudogene. This CDR3 has 20 residues. CDR3 sequence (DNA): TGTGCCAGCAGCAAAGAGGGGGACAGCCGGAAGATAGCAACTAATGAAAAACTGTTTTTT. It translates to CASSKEGDSRKIATNEKLFF.

V is TRBV6-5 and J is TRBJ2-2; weak D call: TRBD1 (6 bases). The V gene lost 6 bases and the J gene lost 4 bases, with 15 bases spanning the gap. This CDR3 is 15 amino acids long. From germline, CDR1 is MNHEY and CDR2 SVGAGI. CDR3 sequence reads: CASSRKGVTTGELFF. CDR3 sequence (DNA): TGTGCCAGCAGCCGCAAGGGGGTGACCACCGGGGAGCTGTTTTTT.

The chain links TRBV6-5 to TRBJ1-5; 8 bases are shared with TRBD1. V lost 6 bases to trimming and J lost 6 bases; unmatched junction nucleotides: 7. The CDR3 runs 14 residues. Per the germline V gene, CDR1 is MNHEY and CDR2 is SVGAGI. CDR3 coding DNA: TGTGCCAGCAGCCGGACAGGGACAAGTCAGCCCCAGCATTTT. Residues: CASSRTGTSQPQHF.

The CDR3 region has the DNA TGTGCCAGCAGTGAATTTACTGGAAACACTGAAGCTTTCTTT. Amino acids: CASSEFTGNTEAFF. The V and J genes are TRBV6-1 and TRBJ1-1; D is unresolved. The length of the CDR3 is 14 residues. V dropped 2 bases and J dropped 2 bases, with 9 bases sitting between them. CDR1 is MNHNS and CDR2 is SASEGT in the germline V gene.

This chain uses TRBV6-1 with TRBJ2-7; D gene uncertain. The CDR3 runs 13 residues. Germline V gene data show CDR1 as MNHNS and CDR2 as SASEGT. V was cut by 1 base and J by 3 bases, with 7 bases left in between. The CDR3 DNA sequence: TGTGCCAGCAGTGAAGATGGCGACTACGAGCAGTACTTC. As protein: CASSEDGDYEQYF.

This chain joins TRBV19 and TRBJ2-7; 9 positions match TRBD1. The CDR3 covers 14 residues. V trimming: 6 bases; J trimming: 6 bases; junction bases outside the gene matches: 9. The germline V gene encodes CDR1 LNHDA and CDR2 SQIVND (reference sequence). The CDR3 nucleotides are TGTGCCAGTAGGGGGGACAGGGTTGGAAGCGAGCAGTACTTC. It specifies CASRGDRVGSEQYF. Full variable domain (outside the CDR3, taken from reference TRBV19 and TRBJ2-7): DGGITQSPKYLFRKEGQNVTLSCEQNLNHDAMYWYRQDPGQGLRLIYYSQIVNDFQKGDIAEGYSVSREKKESFPLTVTSAQKNPTAFYLCASRGDRVGSEQYFGPGTRLTVT.

V is TRBV19 and J is TRBJ1-4; 8 nucleotides line up with TRBD1. Germline values: CDR1 LNHDA, CDR2 SQIVND (reference sequence). V was pared by 2 bases and J by 0 bases, with 5 bases of the junction left unmatched. This CDR3 contains 17 residues. CDR3 residues: CASSIQGQAATNEKLFF. CDR3 DNA sequence: TGTGCCAGTAGTATACAGGGACAGGCTGCAACTAATGAAAAACTGTTTTTT.

Notes on this clone: Other DNA sequences within the sample encode an identical CDR3. CDR3 sequence reads: CASSGQGAYEQYF. The CDR3 coding sequence is TGTGCCAGCAGTGGACAGGGGGCCTACGAGCAGTACTTC. This chain connects TRBV2 to TRBJ2-7, with 9 bases aligning to TRBD1. J was trimmed by 2 bases and V by 4 bases; bases with no gene match: 0. The CDR3 is 13 residues long. Germline CDR1 and CDR2: SNHLY and FYNNEI. Complete variable domain (other parts from reference TRBV2 and TRBJ2-7): EPEVTQTPSHQVTQMGQEVILRCVPISNHLYFYWYRQILGQKVEFLVSFYNNEISEKSEIFDDQFSVERPDGSNFTLKIRSTKLEDSAMYFCASSGQGAYEQYFGPGTRLTVT.

V gene TRBV10-3 combines with J gene TRBJ2-7, with TRBD2 identical over 12 bases. Germline CDR1 reads ENHRY; CDR2 reads SYGVKD. Losses at the gene ends were 3 bases for V and 4 bases for J; bases not matched to a gene: 19. This CDR3 spans 20 amino acids. The CDR3 is CAISDVLSYGLAGSGYEQYF. CDR3 bases: TGTGCCATCAGTGATGTATTGTCTTATGGACTAGCGGGATCTGGTTACGAGCAGTACTTC.

This chain connects TRBV2 to TRBJ1-1, with 9 bases fitting TRBD1. Germline assignment: CDR1 SNHLY and CDR2 FYNNEI. The CDR3 has 13 residues. Trimming at V came to 10 bases and at J to 1 base, leaving 4 bases not matched to a gene. The CDR3 nucleotides read TGTGCCACCCGGACAGGGGCGAACACTGAAGCTTTCTTT. Its translation is CATRTGANTEAFF.

The rearrangement joins TRBV19 to TRBJ1-6; the D gene is possibly TRBD1 (5 bases). Germline-derived CDR1 and CDR2 are LNHDA and SQIVND (reference sequence). Trimming left V 2 bases short and J 7 bases short, with 9 bases between. The CDR3 runs to 14 residues. The CDR3 DNA follows: TGTGCCAGTAGTATATTTCCAGGGAATTCACCCCTCCACTTT. Translating it yields CASSIFPGNSPLHF.

The chain recombines TRBV2 with TRBJ2-6; maybe TRBD2 (6 bases). Germline V lookup: CDR1 SNHLY, CDR2 FYNNEI. Trimming stripped 6 bases from V and 5 bases from J, with 11 bases between. CDR3 length: 14 residues. DNA of the CDR3: TGTGCCAGCAGCGGGGACTCCTGGGCCAACGTCCTGACTTTC. As protein: CASSGDSWANVLTF.

This clone was detected only once. The chain uses TRBV5-1 and TRBJ2-1; D might be TRBD1 (6 bases). Germline V gene sequence: CDR1 SGHRS, CDR2 YFSETQ. Trimming cost V 0 bases and J 12 bases, with 16 bases left between them. This CDR3 spans 14 amino acids. CDR3 in amino acids: CASSLAEGRGRQFF. The CDR3 DNA follows: TGCGCCAGCAGCTTGGCCGAGGGAAGGGGGAGGCAGTTCTTC.

The chain combines TRBV30 with TRBJ2-5, with 14 bases matching TRBD2. V shed 8 bases and J 5 bases; nucleotides not matched to a gene: 16. This CDR3 is 17 amino acids long. Germline CDR1 is GTSNPN and CDR2 is SVGIG (reference sequence). CDR3 sequence reads: CALRLAWTSGGRETQYF. The CDR3 bases are TGTGCCCTCCGCCTCGCGTGGACTAGCGGGGGGCGGGAGACCCAGTACTTC.

This clone has just a few counts. This chain uses TRBV18 with TRBJ1-5; D perhaps matches TRBD1 (5 bases). Germline V gene data show CDR1 as KGHSH and CDR2 as LQKENI. V was clipped by 0 bases and J by 6 bases, with 15 bases between them. This CDR3 contains 16 residues. The CDR3 bases are TGTGCCAGCTCACCACCGGGATCAGGGCCGGGTCAGCCCCAGCATTTT. It encodes CASSPPGSGPGQPQHF.

About this clone: The sample contains more than one DNA sequence encoding this CDR3. The V gene is TRBV20-1, the J gene TRBJ1-2, with TRBD1 as a possible D gene (5 bases). Germline V CDR1 and CDR2: DFQATT, SNEGSKA (reference sequence). Trimming removed 3 bases from V and 4 bases from J, with 6 bases in between. The CDR3 consists of 11 residues. CDR3 loop: CSARGPYGYTF. CDR3 sequence (DNA): TGCAGTGCTAGGGGACCCTATGGCTACACCTTC.

This clone was seen only a few times. This chain connects TRBV11-2 to TRBJ1-1, with D hard to call. Germline lookup yields CDR1 SGHAT and CDR2 FQNNGV. The CDR3 length is 13 residues. V dropped 2 bases and J dropped 1 base, with 5 bases sitting between them. DNA for the CDR3: TGTGCCAGCAGCTTACAGACGAACACTGAAGCTTTCTTT. Translation gives CASSLQTNTEAFF. Using reference TRBV11-2 and TRBJ1-1 for the parts outside the CDR3, the full variable domain is EAGVAQSPRYKIIEKRQSVAFWCNPISGHATLYWYQQILGQGPKLLIQFQNNGVVDDSQLPKDRFSAERLKGVDSTLKIQPAKLEDSAVYLCASSLQTNTEAFFGQGTRLTVV.

In regard to this clone: At the DNA level, this CDR3 is encoded by other sequences in the same sample as well. The rearrangement links TRBV18 to TRBJ2-7; the D is unclear. CDR1 is KGHSH and CDR2 is LQKENI in the germline V gene. The CDR3 runs to 13 residues. V was cut by 3 bases and J by 1 base, with 7 bases left in between. Here the CDR3 reads CASSPVGSYEQYF. The DNA of the CDR3 is TGTGCCAGCTCACCCGTAGGTTCCTACGAGCAGTACTTC.

The rearrangement links TRBV29-1 to TRBJ2-4; 12 bases map to TRBD1. V dropped 6 bases and J dropped 3; count of bases not matched to a gene: 15. The CDR3 contains 18 residues. The V gene's germline CDR1 is SQVTM and CDR2 ANQGSEA. The CDR3 reads CSVDRGQGAWVGKNIQYF. The CDR3 bases are TGCAGCGTAGATAGGGGACAGGGGGCTTGGGTAGGCAAAAACATTCAGTACTTC.

The count of this clone is one. J is TRBJ2-5 and V is TRBV4-1; possibly TRBD1 for D (5 bases). Trimming removed 4 bases from V and 1 base from J, with 13 bases in between. The CDR3 totals 15 residues. CDR1 and CDR2 (germline): MGHRA, YSYEKL. CDR3 sequence: CASSLIAGFQETQYF. The CDR3 nucleotides are TGCGCCAGCAGCCTCATAGCAGGGTTCCAAGAGACCCAGTACTTC.

The rearrangement links TRBV12-2 to TRBJ1-1. TRBV12-2 has pseudogene status. The CDR3 length is 11 residues. CDR3 nucleotide sequence: TGTGCAAGTCGCTTAGCGCTTGAAGCTTTCTTT. Its translation: CASRLALEAFF.

The rearrangement links TRBV18 to TRBJ2-3; tentative D call: TRBD2 (6 bases). V lost 3 bases and J 9 bases, leaving 22 bases between the germline ends. This CDR3 contains 16 residues. Germline CDR1 KGHSH, CDR2 LQKENI. The DNA of the CDR3 is TGTGCCAGCTCACCGTATACGGGATCGTTGGCGGGGACGCAGTATTTT. It is translated as CASSPYTGSLAGTQYF.

This chain connects TRBV10-3 to TRBJ1-1; D ambiguous. Germline V gives CDR1 ENHRY, CDR2 SYGVKD. The CDR3 length is 16 residues. V was clipped by 0 bases and J by 0 bases, with 11 bases between them. The CDR3 sequence is CAISESTFRMNTEAFF. CDR3 DNA sequence: TGTGCCATCAGTGAGTCGACCTTTCGAATGAACACTGAAGCTTTCTTT.

The rearrangement joins TRBV6-6 to TRBJ1-2; D is possibly TRBD1 (5 bases). The V gene lost 5 bases and the J gene lost 6 bases, with 10 bases spanning the gap. Germline CDR1 is MNHNY and CDR2 is SVGAGI (reference sequence). The CDR3 loop spans 12 amino acids. CDR3: CASSKGLDGYTF. CDR3 DNA: TGTGCCAGCAGTAAGGGGTTAGATGGCTACACCTTC.

The V gene is TRBV5-8, the J gene TRBJ1-1; 7 bases map to TRBD1. CDR1 SGHTS and CDR2 YDEGEE come from the germline V gene. After removal of 1 base from V and 2 bases from J, the junction contained 8 bases not matched to a gene. The CDR3 runs 16 residues. Written as DNA, the CDR3 is TGTGCCAGCAGCTTGATACTGGGACAGACTAACACTGAAGCTTTCTTT. It yields the protein CASSLILGQTNTEAFF. Using reference TRBV5-8 and TRBJ1-1 for the parts outside the CDR3, the full variable domain is EAGVTQSPTHLIKTRGQQATLRCSPISGHTSVYWYQQALGLGLQFLLWYDEGEERNRGNFPPRFSGRQFPNYSSELNVNALELEDSALYLCASSLILGQTNTEAFFGQGTRLTVV.

The V and J genes are TRBV7-3 and TRBJ2-5; 8 bases agree with TRBD2. Per the germline V gene, CDR1 is SGHTA and CDR2 is FQGTGA. This CDR3 contains 15 residues. With V trimmed by 0 bases and J by 5 bases, 5 bases remained unmatched. The CDR3 loop reads CASSLTPGGLETQYF. The DNA for the CDR3 is TGTGCCAGCAGCTTAACTCCGGGGGGGCTTGAGACCCAGTACTTC. Using reference TRBV7-3 and TRBJ2-5 for the parts outside the CDR3, the full variable domain is GAGVSQTPSNKVTEKGKYVELRCDPISGHTALYWYRQSLGQGPEFLIYFQGTGAADDSGLPNDRFFAVRPEGSVSTLKIQRTERGDSAVYLCASSLTPGGLETQYFGPGTRLLVL.